This TCR beta chain was recovered during a study of immune evolution from preneoplasia to lung adenocarcinoma. Notes on this clone: Its target is unknown.

Regarding the study as a whole: KRAS-mutant nodules had the highest T cell clonality. From normal lung to invasive adenocarcinoma, top clone frequencies appeared to decrease.

TCRdb keeps only in-frame clones here, not all; method: immunoSEQ multiplex PCR. The data contain around 21,000 clones, 75% of them seen just once; the ten biggest clones take up around 5.2%. V was pared by 1 base and J by 5 bases, with 7 bases between. This CDR3 contains 13 residues. Looked up from germline, CDR1 is MGHRA and CDR2 is YSYEKL. Resections took place in Japan or China from about 2013 to 2018. Premalignant or tumor cells were enriched by macro-dissection after pathologic assessment. The source of this sequence is a person aged 55 to 69 with lung adenocarcinoma. This chain links TRBV4-1 with TRBJ2-3; the D is unclear. Input material: FFPE invasive lung adenocarcinoma tissue. CDR3 bases: TGCGCCAGCAGCCAAGGGCCCGGAGATACGCAGTATTTT. Amino acid sequence: CASSQGPGDTQYF.